Shown below are 4 T cell receptor beta chains from a single sample sequenced in a study of T cell responses to AZD1222 COVID-19 vaccine. Sequenced by immunoSEQ multiplex PCR; TCRdb stores in-frame clones only, minus some. Of some 140,000 clones listed, about nine tenths are singletons. The source was peripheral blood, collected on day 0 of MenACWY control vaccination. These receptors came from an adult in good health.

The chain has TRBV19 and TRBJ2-1; D uncertain. This CDR3 region has 12 residues. V gave up 1 base and J gave up 10 bases, with 8 bases separating them. Germline lookup yields CDR1 LNHDA and CDR2 SQIVND (reference sequence). For the CDR3, the DNA is TGTGCCAGTAGTATAGCTTTGGAGGAGCAGTTCTTC. It is translated as CASSIALEEQFF.

The chain has TRBV7-8 and TRBJ1-5, with D possibly being TRBD1 (5 bases). Per germline, CDR1 SGHVS and CDR2 FQNEAQ. This CDR3 has 15 amino acids. V lost 5 bases to trimming and J lost 2 bases, with 13 bases between them. The CDR3 here is CASSPAGRGNQPQHF. DNA for the CDR3: TGTGCCAGCAGCCCCGCGGGCAGGGGCAATCAGCCCCAGCATTTT.

This chain joins TRBV6-5 and TRBJ1-2, with D maybe TRBD1 (5 bases). Germline V gene data show CDR1 as MNHEY and CDR2 as SVGAGI. The CDR3 runs 13 residues. Trimming took off 6 bases at V and 2 bases at J, with 10 bases between the two ends. The CDR3 DNA is TGTGCCAGCAGGGACAACCGAAACTATGGCTACACCTTC. Its protein product is CASRDNRNYGYTF.

The chain has TRBV19 and TRBJ2-3, with D hard to call. Trimming pared 5 bases from V and 2 bases from J, leaving 17 bases between. The CDR3 has 16 amino acids. CDR1 is LNHDA, CDR2 SQIVND, per germline (reference sequence). CDR3: CASSPRGALYTDTQYF. The CDR3 DNA sequence: TGTGCCAGTAGTCCGCGCGGCGCCCTCTACACAGATACGCAGTATTTT.